The clone carrying this T cell receptor beta chain has a handful of counts. Its antigen is not known. V was cut by 0 bases and J by 6 bases, with 12 bases left in between. The CDR3 is made up of 15 amino acids. Germline CDR1 is MRHNA and CDR2 is SNTAGT. Sample time point: week 23, last vaccination. It was 300 ug of mutant IDH1 20-mer peptide that made up each vaccine dose, given with topical imiquimod. The data belong to a study of a mutant IDH1 vaccine in newly diagnosed glioma. As for the study in general: Scheduled for weeks 1, 3, 5, 7, 11, 15, 19 and 23, eight vaccinations were given to patients. Pretreatment consisted of radiotherapy, temozolomide, or both, with most receiving both.

Profiling relied on immunoSEQ multiplex PCR, and the TCRdb table lists in-frame clones only, not all of them. Seen here are approximately 41,000 clones, approximately 80% observed once, and the top ten hold roughly 5%. This receptor was obtained from a man aged 35-49 years with glioma. The chain is built from TRBV6-4 and TRBJ2-1; TRBD2 is a possible D gene (5 bases). Sequencing was performed on PBMCs, taken from a glioma patient whose treatment included an IDH1 peptide vaccine. The DNA of the CDR3 is TGTGCCAGCAGTGACTCGGCGGGTCTCGTCAATGAGCAGTTCTTC. This encodes CASSDSAGLVNEQFF.